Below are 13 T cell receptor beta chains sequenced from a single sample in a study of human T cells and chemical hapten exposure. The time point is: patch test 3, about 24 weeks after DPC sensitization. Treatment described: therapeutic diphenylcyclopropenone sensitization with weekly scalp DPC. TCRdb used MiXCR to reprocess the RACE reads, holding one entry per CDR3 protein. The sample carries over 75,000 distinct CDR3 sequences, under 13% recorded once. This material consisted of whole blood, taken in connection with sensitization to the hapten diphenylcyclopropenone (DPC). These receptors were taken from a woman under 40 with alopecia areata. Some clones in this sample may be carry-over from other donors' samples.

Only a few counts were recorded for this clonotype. CDR3 sequence: CASLETGHTTDTQYF. The CDR3 bases are TGCGCCTCCCTGGAGACAGGACACACTACAGATACGCAGTATTTT. This chain connects TRBV10-2 to TRBJ2-3, with a tentative D call TRBD1 (6 bases). The CDR3 covers 15 residues. Germline V CDR1 and CDR2: WSHSY, SAAADI. Deletions cut 11 bases from V and 3 bases from J, with 21 bases between.

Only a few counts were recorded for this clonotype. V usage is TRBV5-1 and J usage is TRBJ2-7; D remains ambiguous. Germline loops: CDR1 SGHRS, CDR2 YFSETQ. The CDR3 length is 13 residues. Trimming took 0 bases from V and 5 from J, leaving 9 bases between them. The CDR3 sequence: CASSLVGRDEQYF. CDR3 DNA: TGCGCCAGCAGCTTGGTGGGAAGGGACGAGCAGTACTTC. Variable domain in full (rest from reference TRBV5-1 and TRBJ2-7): KAGVTQTPRYLIKTRGQQVTLSCSPISGHRSVSWYQQTPGQGLQFLFEYFSETQRNKGNFPGRFSGRQFSNSRSEMNVSTLELGDSALYLCASSLVGRDEQYFGPGTRLTVT.

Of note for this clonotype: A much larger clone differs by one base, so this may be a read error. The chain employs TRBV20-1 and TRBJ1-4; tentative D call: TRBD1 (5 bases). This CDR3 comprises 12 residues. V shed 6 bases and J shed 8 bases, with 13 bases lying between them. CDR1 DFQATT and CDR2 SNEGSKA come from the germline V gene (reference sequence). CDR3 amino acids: CSAGGRWEKLFF. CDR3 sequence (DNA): TGCAGTGCGGGGGGAAGATGGGAAAAACTGTTTTTT.

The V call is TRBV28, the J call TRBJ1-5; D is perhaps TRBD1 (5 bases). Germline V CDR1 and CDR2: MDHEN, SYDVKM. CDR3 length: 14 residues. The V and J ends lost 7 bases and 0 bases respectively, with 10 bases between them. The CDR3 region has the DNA TGTGCCAGCATCATGGACACTAGCAATCAGCCCCAGCATTTT. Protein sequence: CASIMDTSNQPQHF.

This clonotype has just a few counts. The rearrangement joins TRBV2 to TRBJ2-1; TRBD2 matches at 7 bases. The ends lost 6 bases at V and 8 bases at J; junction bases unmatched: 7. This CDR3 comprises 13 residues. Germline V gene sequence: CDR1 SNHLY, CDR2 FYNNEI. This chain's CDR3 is CASRKWGLYEQFF. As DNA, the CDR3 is TGTGCCAGCAGGAAATGGGGACTATATGAGCAGTTCTTC.

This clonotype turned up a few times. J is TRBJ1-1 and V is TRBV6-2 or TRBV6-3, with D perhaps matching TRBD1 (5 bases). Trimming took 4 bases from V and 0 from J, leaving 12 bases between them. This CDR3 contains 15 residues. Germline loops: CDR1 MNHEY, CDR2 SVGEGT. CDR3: CASSSRTDMNTEAFF. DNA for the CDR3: TGTGCCAGCAGTTCCCGGACGGACATGAACACTGAAGCTTTCTTT.

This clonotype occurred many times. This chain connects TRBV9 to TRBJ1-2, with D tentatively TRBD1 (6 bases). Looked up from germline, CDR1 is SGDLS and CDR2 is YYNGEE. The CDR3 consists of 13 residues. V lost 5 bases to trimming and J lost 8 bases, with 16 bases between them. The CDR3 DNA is TGTGCCAGCAGTTCTCCGGGGGGCGGCGGCTACACCTTC. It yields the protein CASSSPGGGGYTF.

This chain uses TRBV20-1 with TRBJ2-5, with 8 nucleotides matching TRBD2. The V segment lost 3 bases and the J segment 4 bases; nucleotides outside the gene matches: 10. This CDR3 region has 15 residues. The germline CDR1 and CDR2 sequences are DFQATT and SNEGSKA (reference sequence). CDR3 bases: TGCAGTGCTAGTAACTCCGGGACTAGACTAGAGACCCAGTACTTC. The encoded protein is CSASNSGTRLETQYF.

The CDR3 bases are TGCAGCGTTCAACGGGGAGAGACTGAAGCTTTCTTT. Protein sequence: CSVQRGETEAFF. This rearrangement joins TRBV29-1 to TRBJ1-1, with D unclear. There are 12 residues in the CDR3. Germline CDR1 and CDR2: SQVTM and ANQGSEA. Trimming removed 5 bases from V and 5 bases from J, with 12 bases in between.

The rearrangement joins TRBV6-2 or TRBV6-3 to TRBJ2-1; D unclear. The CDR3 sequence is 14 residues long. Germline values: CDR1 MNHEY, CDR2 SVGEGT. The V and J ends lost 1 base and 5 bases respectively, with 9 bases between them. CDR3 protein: CASSYLNINNEQFF. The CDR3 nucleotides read TGTGCCAGCAGTTACTTAAACATAAACAATGAGCAGTTCTTC.

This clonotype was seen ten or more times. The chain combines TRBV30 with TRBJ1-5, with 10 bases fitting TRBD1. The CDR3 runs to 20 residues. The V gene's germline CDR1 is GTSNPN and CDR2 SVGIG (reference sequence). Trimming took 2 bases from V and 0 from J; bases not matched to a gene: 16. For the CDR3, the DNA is TGTGCCTGGAGTCCTGGCAAGACAGGGGGCCGGGGGTATAGCAATCAGCCCCAGCATTTT. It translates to CAWSPGKTGGRGYSNQPQHF. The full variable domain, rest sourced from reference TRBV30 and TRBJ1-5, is SQTIHQWPATLVQPVGSPLSLECTVEGTSNPNLYWYRQAAGRGLQLLFYSVGIGQISSEVPQNLSASRPQDRQFILSSKKLLLSDSGFYLCAWSPGKTGGRGYSNQPQHFGDGTRLSIL.

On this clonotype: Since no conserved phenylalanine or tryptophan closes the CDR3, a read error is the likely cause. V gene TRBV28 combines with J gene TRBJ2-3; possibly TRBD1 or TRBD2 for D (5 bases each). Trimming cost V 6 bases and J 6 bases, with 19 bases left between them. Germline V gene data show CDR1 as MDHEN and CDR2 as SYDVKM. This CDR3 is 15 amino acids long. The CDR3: CASSHRDALEDTQYS. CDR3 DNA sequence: TGTGCCAGCAGCCACCGGGACGCCCTGGAGGATACGCAGTATTCT.

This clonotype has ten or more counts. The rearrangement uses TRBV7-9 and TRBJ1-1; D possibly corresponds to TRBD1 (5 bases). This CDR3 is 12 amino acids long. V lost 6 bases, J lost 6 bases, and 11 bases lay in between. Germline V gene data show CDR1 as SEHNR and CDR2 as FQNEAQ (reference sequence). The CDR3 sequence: CASRGRVPEAFF. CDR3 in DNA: TGTGCCAGCAGGGGACGAGTCCCTGAAGCTTTCTTT.